Listed below are T cell receptor beta chains from one sample, sequenced in a study of CD8 T cells in Susac syndrome. TCRdb processed the immunoSEQ multiplex PCR reads anew with MiXCR; each CDR3 protein has one entry. Among approximately 150,000 distinct CDR3 sequences listed, around 95% were seen once. The source material was CD4+ T cells from PBMCs. The receptors come from a human donor in good health. Each CDR3 is given with its conserved first and last residue. A D gene is named only where the DNA matches it firmly. The size field is filled for only some rows; it gives once, few, many or a size class.

>TRBV11-2|TRBJ1-3|.|.|15
CASSLARSSGNTIYF
TGTGCCAGCAGCTTAGCCAGGAGCTCTGGAAACACCATATATTTT
>TRBV23-1|TRBJ1-1|.|.|13
CAKARVFGTEAFF
TGCGCTAAAGCCCGGGTGTTTGGCACTGAAGCTTTCTTT
>TRBV5-8|TRBJ1-1|once|.|17
CASSLGGARALNTEAFF
TGTGCCAGCAGCTTGGGAGGGGCCCGCGCCTTGAACACTGAAGCTTTCTTT
>TRBV23-1|TRBJ1-2|.|.|15
CASSPGGARGYGYTF
TGCGCCAGCAGCCCTGGTGGGGCCCGCGGCTATGGCTACACCTTC
>TRBV4-1|TRBJ2-5|.|.|16
CASSQDWRPTQETQYF
TGCGCCAGCAGCCAAGACTGGCGACCGACCCAAGAGACCCAGTACTTC
>TRBV9|TRBJ2-3|.|TRBD1|17
CASSWTGQSPATDTQYF
TGTGCCAGCTCATGGACAGGTCAAAGTCCGGCCACAGATACGCAGTATTTT
>TRBV7-2|TRBJ1-1|.|.|15
CASSPRALRHTEAFF
TGTGCCAGCAGCCCACGGGCCCTCCGGCACACTGAAGCTTTCTTT
>TRBV6-5|TRBJ1-6|.|.|18
CASRYVPFSSGRNSPLHF
TGTGCCAGCAGATACGTGCCCTTTTCATCTGGGCGTAATTCACCCCTCCACTTT
>TRBV10-1|TRBJ1-6|.|.|13
CASQEAFNSPLHF
TGCGCCAGCCAGGAAGCGTTTAATTCACCCCTCCACTTT
>TRBV27|TRBJ1-6|.|.|13
CASRLGGWAPLHF
TGTGCCAGCAGACTCGGTGGCTGGGCACCCCTCCACTTT
>TRBV5-4|TRBJ1-4|.|TRBD1|14
CASSLQGVNEKLFF
TGTGCCAGCAGCTTGCAGGGGGTTAATGAAAAACTGTTTTTT
>TRBV6-6|TRBJ2-7|.|.|16
CASSQLDPPTSYEQYF
TGTGCCAGCAGTCAACTTGACCCCCCAACCTCCTACGAGCAGTACTTC
>TRBV6-5|TRBJ1-6|.|.|15
CASSYETGLSSPLHF
TGTGCCAGCAGTTACGAAACAGGGTTATCCTCACCCCTCCACTTT
>TRBV2|TRBJ1-1|.|.|11
CASSYDGEAFF
TGTGCCAGCAGCTATGACGGTGAAGCTTTCTTT
>TRBV19|TRBJ1-5|.|.|13
CASHRDPNQPQHF
TGTGCCAGTCACCGGGACCCCAATCAGCCCCAGCATTTT
>TRBV19|TRBJ1-5|.|.|16
CASSIRGSFSNQPQHF
TGTGCCAGTAGTATAAGAGGTTCCTTTAGCAATCAGCCCCAGCATTTT
>TRBV6-6|TRBJ1-2|.|.|13
CASSYDTQAGYTF
TGTGCCAGCAGTTACGACACCCAGGCAGGCTACACCTTC
>TRBV3-1|TRBJ2-2|once|.|15
CASSQGEIYTGELFF
TGTGCCAGCAGCCAAGGGGAAATATACACCGGGGAGCTGTTTTTT
>TRBV10-3|TRBJ2-7|.|TRBD2|13
CAISESGGGLQYF
TGTGCCATCAGTGAGTCCGGGGGGGGTTTGCAGTACTTC
>TRBV14|TRBJ2-7|.|.|12
CASSHSRDTRYF
TGTGCCAGCAGCCATAGCCGGGACACCCGGTACTTC
>TRBV12-3/TRBV12-4|TRBJ1-6|.|TRBD1|15
CASSDNRGYNSPLHF
TGTGCCAGCAGTGATAACAGGGGCTATAATTCACCCCTCCACTTT
>TRBV11-2|TRBJ1-1|.|.|14
CASSLGPLDTEAFF
TGTGCCAGCAGCTTGGGCCCTCTTGACACTGAAGCTTTCTTT
>TRBV27|TRBJ2-3|.|.|11
CASSFRDTQYF
TGTGCCAGCAGTTTTCGAGATACGCAGTATTTT
>TRBV19|TRBJ2-5|.|TRBD2|16
CASSQTSGGAAKTQYF
TGTGCCAGTAGCCAAACTAGCGGGGGGGCCGCGAAGACCCAGTACTTC
>TRBV12-3/TRBV12-4|TRBJ2-5|.|TRBD2|16
CASRLGLAGTEETQYF
TGTGCCAGCAGACTGGGACTAGCGGGGACAGAAGAGACCCAGTACTTC
>TRBV18|TRBJ2-3|.|.|14
CASSPDLGADTQYF
TGTGCCAGCTCCCCCGACTTGGGGGCAGATACGCAGTATTTT
>TRBV4-1|TRBJ2-3|.|TRBD2|19
CASSLASSIAGGSGDTQYF
TGCGCCAGCAGCCTAGCCTCGTCTATAGCGGGGGGGTCGGGTGATACGCAGTATTTT
>TRBV20-1|TRBJ1-1|.|.|12
CSATSGDTEAFF
TGCAGTGCTACGAGCGGCGACACTGAAGCTTTCTTT
>TRBV7-2|TRBJ1-5|.|.|13
CASSFRQNQPQHF
TGTGCCAGCAGCTTCCGACAGAATCAGCCCCAGCATTTT
>TRBV3-1|TRBJ2-3|.|.|11
CASSHRHTQYF
TGTGCCAGCAGCCATAGGCACACGCAGTATTTT
>TRBV28|TRBJ2-5|.|TRBD1|15
CASSGRDSPGETQYF
TGTGCCAGCAGTGGCCGGGACAGCCCAGGAGAGACCCAGTACTTC
>TRBV19|TRBJ1-2|.|.|12
CASSGFNYGYTF
TGTGCCAGTTCAGGGTTTAACTATGGCTACACCTTC
>TRBV19|TRBJ2-3|.|.|15
CASSINPRDTDTQYF
TGTGCCAGTAGTATTAATCCCAGGGACACAGATACGCAGTATTTT
>TRBV6-5|TRBJ2-7|.|TRBD2|15
CASRGGTSGGYEQYF
TGTGCCAGCAGGGGGGGGACTAGCGGGGGTTACGAGCAGTACTTC
>TRBV3-1|TRBJ2-7|.|TRBD2|13
CASSRPGGYEQYF
TGTGCCAGCAGCCGGCCGGGAGGCTACGAGCAGTACTTC
>TRBV5-1|TRBJ2-1|.|TRBD2|16
CASSLSDSGETDEQFF
TGCGCCAGCAGCTTGTCTGATAGCGGGGAAACGGATGAGCAGTTCTTC
>TRBV7-9|TRBJ2-5|.|TRBD1|14
CASSTAGGKETQYF
TGTGCCAGCAGCACTGCAGGGGGCAAAGAGACCCAGTACTTC
>TRBV29-1|TRBJ2-7|.|.|12
CSVLYSSYEQYF
TGCAGCGTTTTATACTCTTCCTACGAGCAGTACTTC
>TRBV19|TRBJ2-2|.|.|15
CASSPRRGFGGELFF
TGTGCCAGTAGTCCCCGAAGGGGGTTCGGCGGGGAGCTGTTTTTT
>TRBV25-1|TRBJ2-5|.|.|13
CASRRGIQETQYF
TGTGCCAGCAGGCGGGGCATCCAAGAGACCCAGTACTTC
>TRBV6-5|TRBJ2-7|.|TRBD1|15
CASSPAGTGTDEQYF
TGTGCCAGCAGTCCGGCCGGGACAGGGACGGACGAGCAGTACTTC